Included here is one T cell receptor (beta chain) sequence, with context. Donors showed nominal health when sampled, although they likely had unrecorded immune exposures. The data are from a study of cytomegalovirus exposure and HLA in healthy donors. Turning to the study itself: A prior analysis found more than 90 million unique TCR beta sequences from some 200 million T cells.

CDR3 length: 11 amino acids. The ends were cut back, 4 bases at V and 9 bases at J, with 13 bases in the middle. Germline V lookup: CDR1 SQVTM, CDR2 ANQGSEA. A multiplex PCR was run with 60 Vbeta primers and 13 Jbeta primers. Authors' data handling: Among the unique TCR beta chains that a later analysis counted, about 84 million in all, roughly 9.9 million were shared. Assay used: immunoSEQ multiplex PCR; TCRdb lists only in-frame clones, some missing. The D gene and trimming were derived from the DNA, and the V and J assignments and clone size from that table. The sample lists about 120,000 clones, 65% to 80% occurring once.

The source is a woman aged 35 to 49 in good health and CMV-seropositive. The gene calls are TRBV29-1 and TRBJ2-7, with D tentatively TRBD2 (6 bases). Sequencing was carried out using PBMCs. As DNA, the CDR3 is TGCAGCGTTGGCGGCGGGACGCGGCAGTACTTC. Translating it yields CSVGGGTRQYF.